Presented here are 12 T cell receptor beta chains from one specimen sequenced in a study of blood T cell repertoires in COVID-19. Using immunoSEQ multiplex PCR, the repertoire was profiled, and TCRdb retains in-frame clones only, with some absent. Here the sample spans approximately 240,000 clones, 70% to 90% being singletons. The sample taken for sequencing was peripheral blood. These receptors all stem from a woman aged 40 to 50 who had recovered from COVID-19.

This chain connects TRBV6-5 to TRBJ1-4; possible D gene TRBD1, 5 bases. The CDR3 has 13 amino acids. Between the trimmed V and J ends, which lost 4 bases and 8 bases, there was a span of 11 bases. Germline lookup yields CDR1 MNHEY and CDR2 SVGAGI. The CDR3 sequence is CASSLVRGEKLFF. The CDR3 DNA reads as TGTGCCAGCAGTTTGGTCCGGGGGGAAAAACTGTTTTTT.

This clone was detected a few times. The V call is TRBV18, the J call TRBJ1-6, with 8 bases that match TRBD1. Germline V gene lookup returns CDR1 KGHSH and CDR2 LQKENI. The CDR3 has 19 residues. J gave up 0 bases and V 0 bases, and 7 bases lay outside the gene matches. CDR3 loop: CASSPPSGGFSSYNSPLHF. The DNA for the CDR3 is TGTGCCAGCTCACCACCGTCAGGGGGCTTCAGCTCCTATAATTCACCCCTCCACTTT.

As to this clone: Other DNA sequences in the sample encode the same CDR3. The J gene is TRBJ2-5, the V gene TRBV5-1; 13 bases line up with TRBD2. Germline CDR1 reads SGHRS; CDR2 reads YFSETQ. The V and J ends lost 4 bases and 3 bases, in that order; junction bases with no gene match: 6. This CDR3 region has 16 residues. Here the CDR3 reads CASSLGLAGAKETQYF. The CDR3 DNA follows: TGCGCCAGCAGCCTCGGACTAGCGGGAGCCAAAGAGACCCAGTACTTC.

The rearrangement uses TRBV4-1 and TRBJ1-5, with 12 positions matching TRBD1. The V gene end was trimmed by 4 bases and the J gene end by 6 bases; junction bases not matched to a gene: 13. CDR3 length equals 18 residues. From germline, CDR1 is MGHRA and CDR2 YSYEKL. This CDR3 is CASSLLVGTGGSVQPQHF. The CDR3 coding sequence is TGCGCCAGCAGCCTACTCGTGGGGACAGGGGGCAGTGTTCAGCCCCAGCATTTT.

In this sample, this clone turned up a few times. In the same sample, other DNA sequences code for this CDR3. The chain carries TRBV19 and TRBJ1-5; D is ambiguous. V lost 3 bases and J 1 base, leaving 7 bases between the germline ends. The germline gives CDR1 LNHDA, CDR2 SQIVND (reference sequence). CDR3 length equals 14 residues. CDR3 sequence: CASSITGSNQPQHF. CDR3 bases: TGTGCCAGTAGTATTACGGGGAGCAATCAGCCCCAGCATTTT.

The CDR3 DNA reads as TGCGCCAGCAGCTTGGAGAGACTGACCAACGGGACCCAGTACTTC. It codes for CASSLERLTNGTQYF. The chain joins TRBV5-1 to TRBJ2-5; D gene uncertain. Between the trimmed V and J ends, which lost 0 bases and 7 bases, there was a span of 16 bases. This CDR3 is 15 amino acids long. Per the germline V gene, CDR1 is SGHRS and CDR2 is YFSETQ.

The gene calls are TRBV7-2 and TRBJ2-7; 7 positions agree with TRBD2. CDR1 and CDR2 from the germline V gene are SGHTA and FQGNSA. Losses at the gene ends were 1 base for V and 2 bases for J; bases not matched to a gene: 8. This CDR3 is built from 16 residues. The CDR3 DNA reads TGTGCCAGCAGCTTAGACGGGGCGGGAGTTCCCTACGAGCAGTACTTC. Residues: CASSLDGAGVPYEQYF.

The gene calls are TRBV15 and TRBJ2-5; 10 nucleotides match TRBD1. V lost 0 bases, J lost 4 bases, and 11 bases stayed unmatched. The CDR3 runs to 18 residues. Germline CDR1 and CDR2: LNHNV and YYDKDF (reference sequence). The chain's CDR3 is CATSRDPKGQGRGETQYF. As DNA, the CDR3 is TGTGCCACCAGCAGAGATCCAAAGGGACAGGGGAGGGGAGAGACCCAGTACTTC.

V gene TRBV18 combines with J gene TRBJ2-1; 8 bases line up with TRBD2. Germline V gene data show CDR1 as KGHSH and CDR2 as LQKENI. The CDR3 loop spans 18 amino acids. V lost 3 bases to trimming and J lost 4 bases; unmatched junction nucleotides: 14. The CDR3 loop is CASSPIRPGAGGYNEQFF. CDR3 DNA sequence: TGTGCCAGCTCACCGATAAGGCCAGGGGCGGGAGGTTACAATGAGCAGTTCTTC.

The rearrangement joins TRBV7-2 to TRBJ1-4, with D possibly being TRBD1 (6 bases). Trimming removed 1 base from V and 5 bases from J, with 11 bases in between. CDR1 is SGHTA, CDR2 FQGNSA, per germline. The CDR3 loop spans 15 amino acids. In nucleotides, the CDR3 is TGTGCCAGCAGCTTAGGCAGGGGCGGGAATGAAAAACTGTTTTTT. Its translation is CASSLGRGGNEKLFF.

The V gene is TRBV25-1, the J gene TRBJ2-5; tentatively, D is TRBD1 (5 bases). The CDR3 is 14 amino acids. CDR1 is MGHDK and CDR2 is SYGVNS in the germline V gene. Trimming took off 4 bases at V and 5 bases at J, with 14 bases between the two ends. CDR3 nucleotides: TGTGCCAGCAGTGCGGCAGGGTTCGGGGAGACCCAGTACTTC. It codes for CASSAAGFGETQYF.

The rearrangement uses TRBV27 and TRBJ2-7; no reliable D call. The germline V gene has CDR1 MNHEY and CDR2 SMNVEV (reference sequence). The CDR3 contains 12 residues. Trimming stripped 4 bases from V and 1 base from J, with 5 bases between. In DNA, the CDR3 is TGTGCCAGCAGTTCTACGTCCTACGAGCAGTACTTC. Its protein is CASSSTSYEQYF.